What follows describes a single TCR beta chain. Germline values: CDR1 MNHNY, CDR2 SVGAGI (reference sequence). The CDR3 is 14 amino acids. The V end was cut by 6 bases, the J end by 4 bases, with 15 bases between. These data belong to a study of graft-versus-host responses after intestinal transplantation. Study-level information: For around 3 years after anti-thymocyte globulin induction, all recipients took tacrolimus and steroids.

Produced via immunoSEQ multiplex PCR; TCRdb's table is partial and in-frame only. The sample carries 6,500 to 9,500 clones, less than 95% recorded once. The receptor's source is a human patient who received an intestinal transplant, so some T cells may come from the graft donor. Sequenced material: PBMCs, taken approximately 30 days after intestinal transplant. This chain connects TRBV6-6 to TRBJ2-5; D not certain. The DNA of the CDR3 is TGTGCCAGCAGCCGTAGAGTCGGGCGAGAGACCCAGTACTTC. Its translation: CASSRRVGRETQYF.